This T cell receptor (beta chain) was obtained from a study of blood T cell repertoires in COVID-19. The V end lost 11 bases, the J end lost 12 bases, and 35 bases lay between the germline ends. The CDR3 is made up of 17 amino acids. Germline CDR1 reads SNHLY; CDR2 reads FYNNEI. TCRdb's copy holds only in-frame clones and misses some; the assay was immunoSEQ multiplex PCR. The repertoire holds over 150,000 clones, with more than 80% as singletons. This clone was seen a handful of times. This rearrangement joins TRBV2 to TRBJ2-1, with a possible D match to TRBD2 (6 bases). This sequence was found in a man between 35 and 55 years old who had recovered from COVID-19. Sequencing input: PBMCs or T cells enriched from blood (not recorded which). The CDR3 nucleotides are TGTGCCGGACTTCCTATGACTAGAACGGCGCTGGGGGGTGGGCAGTTCTTC. Protein sequence: CAGLPMTRTALGGGQFF.